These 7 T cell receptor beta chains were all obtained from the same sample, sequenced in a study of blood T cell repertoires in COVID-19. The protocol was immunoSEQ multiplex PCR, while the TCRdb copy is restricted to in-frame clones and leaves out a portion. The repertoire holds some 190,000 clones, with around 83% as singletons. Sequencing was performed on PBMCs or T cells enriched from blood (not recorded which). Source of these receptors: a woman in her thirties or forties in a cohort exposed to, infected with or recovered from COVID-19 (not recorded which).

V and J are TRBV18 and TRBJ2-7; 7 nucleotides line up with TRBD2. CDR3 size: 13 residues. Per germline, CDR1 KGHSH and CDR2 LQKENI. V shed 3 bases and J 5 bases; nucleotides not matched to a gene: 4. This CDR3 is CASSPGGNHEQYF. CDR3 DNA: TGTGCCAGCTCACCGGGGGGGAACCACGAGCAGTACTTC.

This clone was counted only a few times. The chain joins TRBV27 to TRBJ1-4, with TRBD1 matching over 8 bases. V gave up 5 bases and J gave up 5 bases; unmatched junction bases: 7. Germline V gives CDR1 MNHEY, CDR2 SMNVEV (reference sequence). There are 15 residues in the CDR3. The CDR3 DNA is TGTGCCAGCAGTCCTCGGGACAGGAAGAATGAAAAACTGTTTTTT. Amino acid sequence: CASSPRDRKNEKLFF. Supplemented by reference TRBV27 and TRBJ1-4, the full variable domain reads EAQVTQNPRYLITVTGKKLTVTCSQNMNHEYMSWYRQDPGLGLRQIYYSMNVEVTDKGDVPEGYKVSRKEKRNFPLILESPSPNQTSLYFCASSPRDRKNEKLFFGSGTQLSVL.

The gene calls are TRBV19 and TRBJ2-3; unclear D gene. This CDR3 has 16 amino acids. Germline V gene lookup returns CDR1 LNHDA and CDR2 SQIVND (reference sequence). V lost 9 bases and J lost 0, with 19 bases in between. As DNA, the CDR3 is TGTGCCAGCTCAACATACCAGGAAATTAGCACAGATACGCAGTATTTT. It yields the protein CASSTYQEISTDTQYF.

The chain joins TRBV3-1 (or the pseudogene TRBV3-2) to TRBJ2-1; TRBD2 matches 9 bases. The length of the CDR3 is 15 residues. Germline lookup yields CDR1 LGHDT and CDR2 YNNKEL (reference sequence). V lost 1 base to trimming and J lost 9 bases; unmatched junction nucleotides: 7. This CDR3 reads CASSQGGGAGAEQFF. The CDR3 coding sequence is TGTGCCAGCAGCCAAGGCGGGGGGGCGGGCGCTGAGCAGTTCTTC.

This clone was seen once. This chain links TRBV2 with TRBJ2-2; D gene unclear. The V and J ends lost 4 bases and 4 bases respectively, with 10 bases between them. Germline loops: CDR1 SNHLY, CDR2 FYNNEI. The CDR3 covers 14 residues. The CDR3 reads CASSGGSPTGELFF. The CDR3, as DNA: TGTGCCAGCAGTGGTGGCTCCCCCACCGGGGAGCTGTTTTTT.

Written as DNA, the CDR3 is TGTGCCAGTAGTATAGATCAGGGCAGCAATCAGCCCCAGCATTTT. Encoded protein: CASSIDQGSNQPQHF. The chain is built from TRBV19 and TRBJ1-5, with D tentatively TRBD1 (5 bases). This CDR3 region has 15 residues. Trimming stripped 0 bases from V and 1 base from J, with 7 bases between. Germline V gene sequence: CDR1 LNHDA, CDR2 SQIVND (reference sequence).

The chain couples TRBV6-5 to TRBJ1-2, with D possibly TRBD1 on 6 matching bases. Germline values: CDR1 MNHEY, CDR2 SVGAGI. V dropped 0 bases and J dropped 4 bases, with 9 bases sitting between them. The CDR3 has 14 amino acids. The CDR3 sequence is CASSYSGHLYGYTF. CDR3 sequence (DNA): TGTGCCAGCAGTTACTCGGGACACCTCTATGGCTACACCTTC.